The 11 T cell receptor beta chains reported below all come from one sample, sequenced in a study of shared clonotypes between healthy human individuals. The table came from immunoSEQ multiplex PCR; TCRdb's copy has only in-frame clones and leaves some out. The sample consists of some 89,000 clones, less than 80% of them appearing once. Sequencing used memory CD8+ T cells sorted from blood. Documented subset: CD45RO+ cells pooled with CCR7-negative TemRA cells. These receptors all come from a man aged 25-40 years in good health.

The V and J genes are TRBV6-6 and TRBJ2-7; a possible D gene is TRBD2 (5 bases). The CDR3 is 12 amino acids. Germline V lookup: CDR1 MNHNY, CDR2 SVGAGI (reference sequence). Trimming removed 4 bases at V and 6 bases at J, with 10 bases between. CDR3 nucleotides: TGTGCCAGCAGTTTGTTCGAGGGCGAGCAGTACTTC. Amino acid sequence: CASSLFEGEQYF.

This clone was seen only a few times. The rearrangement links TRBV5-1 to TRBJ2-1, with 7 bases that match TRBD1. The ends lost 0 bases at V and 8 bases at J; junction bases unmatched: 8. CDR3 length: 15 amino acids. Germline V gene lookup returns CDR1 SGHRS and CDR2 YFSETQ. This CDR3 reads CASSLEQGPPHEQFF. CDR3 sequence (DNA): TGCGCCAGCAGCTTGGAACAGGGGCCTCCGCATGAGCAGTTCTTC. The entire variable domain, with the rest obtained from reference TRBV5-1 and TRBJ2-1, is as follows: KAGVTQTPRYLIKTRGQQVTLSCSPISGHRSVSWYQQTPGQGLQFLFEYFSETQRNKGNFPGRFSGRQFSNSRSEMNVSTLELGDSALYLCASSLEQGPPHEQFFGPGTRLTVL.

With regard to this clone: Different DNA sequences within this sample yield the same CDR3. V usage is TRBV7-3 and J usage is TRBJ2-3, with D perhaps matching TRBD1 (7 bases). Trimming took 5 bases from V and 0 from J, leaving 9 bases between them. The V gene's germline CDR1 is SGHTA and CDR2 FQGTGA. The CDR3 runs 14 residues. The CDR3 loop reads CASSPGGSTDTQYF. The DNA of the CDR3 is TGTGCCAGCAGCCCAGGGGGGAGCACAGATACGCAGTATTTT.

The CDR3 spells CASSLFGLNTGELFF. The CDR3 nucleotides read TGTGCCAGCAGTTTATTTGGGCTAAACACCGGGGAGCTGTTTTTT. This rearrangement joins TRBV28 to TRBJ2-2; the D is unclear. V lost 1 base and J 2 bases, leaving 8 bases between the germline ends. Germline CDR1 reads MDHEN; CDR2 reads SYDVKM. The CDR3 spans 15 residues. The full variable domain, with the rest looked up from reference TRBV28 and TRBJ2-2, is DVKVTQSSRYLVKRTGEKVFLECVQDMDHENMFWYRQDPGLGLRLIYFSYDVKMKEKGDIPEGYSVSREKKERFSLILESASTNQTSMYLCASSLFGLNTGELFFGEGSRLTVL.

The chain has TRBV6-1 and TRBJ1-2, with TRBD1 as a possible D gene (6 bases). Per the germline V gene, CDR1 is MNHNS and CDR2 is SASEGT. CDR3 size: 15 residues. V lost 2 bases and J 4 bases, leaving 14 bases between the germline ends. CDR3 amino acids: CASSESLGGGYGYTF. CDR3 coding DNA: TGTGCCAGCAGTGAATCTCTCGGGGGCGGCTATGGCTACACCTTC.

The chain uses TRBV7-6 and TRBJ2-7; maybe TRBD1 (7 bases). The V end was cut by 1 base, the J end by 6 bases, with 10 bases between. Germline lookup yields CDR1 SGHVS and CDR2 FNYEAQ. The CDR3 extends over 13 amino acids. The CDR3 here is CASSLDRGGEQYF. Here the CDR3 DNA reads TGTGCCAGCAGCTTAGACAGGGGAGGCGAGCAGTACTTC. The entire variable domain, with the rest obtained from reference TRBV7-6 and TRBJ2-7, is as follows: GAGVSQSPRYKVTKRGQDVALRCDPISGHVSLYWYRQALGQGPEFLTYFNYEAQQDKSGLPNDRFSAERPEGSISTLTIQRTEQRDSAMYRCASSLDRGGEQYFGPGTRLTVT.

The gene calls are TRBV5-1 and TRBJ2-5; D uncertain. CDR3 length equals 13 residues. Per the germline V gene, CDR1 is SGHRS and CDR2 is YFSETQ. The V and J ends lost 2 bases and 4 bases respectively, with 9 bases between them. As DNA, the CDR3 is TGCGCCAGCAGCTTAGACGCTCCAGAGACCCAGTACTTC. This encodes CASSLDAPETQYF. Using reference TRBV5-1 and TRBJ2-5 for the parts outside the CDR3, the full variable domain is KAGVTQTPRYLIKTRGQQVTLSCSPISGHRSVSWYQQTPGQGLQFLFEYFSETQRNKGNFPGRFSGRQFSNSRSEMNVSTLELGDSALYLCASSLDAPETQYFGPGTRLLVL.

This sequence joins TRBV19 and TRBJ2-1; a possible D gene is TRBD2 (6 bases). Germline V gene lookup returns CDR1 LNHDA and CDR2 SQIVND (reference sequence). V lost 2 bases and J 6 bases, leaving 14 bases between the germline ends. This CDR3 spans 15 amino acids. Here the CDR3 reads CASSIRLAHVNEQFF. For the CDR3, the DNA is TGTGCCAGTAGTATAAGGCTAGCGCATGTCAATGAGCAGTTCTTC.

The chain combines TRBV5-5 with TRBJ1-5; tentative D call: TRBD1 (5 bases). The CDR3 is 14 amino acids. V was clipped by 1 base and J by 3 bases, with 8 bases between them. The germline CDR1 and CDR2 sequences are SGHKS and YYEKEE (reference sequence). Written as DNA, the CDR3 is TGTGCCAGCAGCTTGCAGGGACCCAATCAGCCCCAGCATTTT. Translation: CASSLQGPNQPQHF. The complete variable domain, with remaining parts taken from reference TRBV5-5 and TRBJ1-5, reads DAGVTQSPTHLIKTRGQQVTLRCSPISGHKSVSWYQQVLGQGPQFIFQYYEKEERGRGNFPDRFSARQFPNYSSELNVNALLLGDSALYLCASSLQGPNQPQHFGDGTRLSIL.

CDR3 sequence reads: CASSVGGRAGSTEAFF. The CDR3 region has the DNA TGTGCCAGCAGCGTAGGGGGTCGGGCCGGTAGCACTGAAGCTTTCTTT. The chain employs TRBV9 and TRBJ1-1; no reliable D call. The V end was cut by 0 bases, the J end by 4 bases, with 16 bases between. Germline V gene lookup returns CDR1 SGDLS and CDR2 YYNGEE. This CDR3 contains 16 residues.

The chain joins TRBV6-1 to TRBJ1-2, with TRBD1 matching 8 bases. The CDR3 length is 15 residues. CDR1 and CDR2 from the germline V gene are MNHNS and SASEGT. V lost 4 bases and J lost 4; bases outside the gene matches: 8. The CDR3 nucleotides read TGTGCCAGCAGTGGACACAGGGGGGGCCCCTATGGCTACACCTTC. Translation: CASSGHRGGPYGYTF.